The next 19 T cell receptor beta chains were all read from a single sample in a study of T cells in Graves' hyperthyroidism and ophthalmopathy. The source material, RNA transcripts, was used to amplify TCR beta CDR3 regions. HTBI primers were used for first-round RT-PCR of the TCR CDR3. From the multiplex PCR reads, TCRdb called clonotypes with MiXCR, one entry per CDR3 protein. The table has about 350,000 distinct CDR3 sequences, roughly 13% seen once. Sequenced input: blood. Receptors were obtained from a woman aged 30 to 39 with Graves' hyperthyroidism.

The chain couples TRBV7-3 to TRBJ2-7, with D tentatively TRBD1 (6 bases). Germline V gene sequence: CDR1 SGHTA, CDR2 FQGTGA. CDR3 length: 14 amino acids. The V end was cut by 5 bases, the J end by 2 bases, with 13 bases between. The CDR3 spells CASSQETGPYEQYF. The CDR3 region has the DNA TGTGCCAGCAGCCAAGAGACAGGACCCTACGAGCAGTACTTC. Together with reference TRBV7-3 and TRBJ2-7, the CDR3 gives the full variable domain: GAGVSQTPSNKVTEKGKYVELRCDPISGHTALYWYRQSLGQGPEFLIYFQGTGAADDSGLPNDRFFAVRPEGSVSTLKIQRTERGDSAVYLCASSQETGPYEQYFGPGTRLTVT.

The V call is TRBV20-1, the J call TRBJ2-1; D is unclear. The germline gives CDR1 DFQATT, CDR2 SNEGSKA (reference sequence). The length of the CDR3 is 12 residues. Trimming pared 3 bases from V and 4 bases from J, leaving 7 bases between. CDR3 sequence (DNA): TGCAGTGCTAGGTGGTCGTACAATGAGCAGTTCTTC. Its protein is CSARWSYNEQFF.

The CDR3 reads CSVGHRDSTFEQYF. CDR3 DNA: TGCAGCGTTGGGCACCGGGACTCCACTTTTGAGCAGTACTTC. The rearrangement uses TRBV29-1 and TRBJ2-1; possibly TRBD2 for D (6 bases). With the DNA end fitting TRBJ2-7 better, the J assignment may be wrong. CDR3 length equals 14 residues. Germline V lookup: CDR1 SQVTM, CDR2 ANQGSEA.

The rearrangement links TRBV20-1 to TRBJ2-2; the match to TRBD2 covers 9 bases. Losses at the gene ends were 4 bases for V and 5 bases for J; bases not matched to a gene: 2. CDR1 is DFQATT and CDR2 is SNEGSKA in the germline V gene (reference sequence). The CDR3 covers 13 residues. This CDR3 reads CSATLAGTGELFF. DNA of the CDR3: TGCAGTGCTACCCTAGCGGGAACCGGGGAGCTGTTTTTT.

This clonotype was picked up a small number of times. The chain has TRBV7-2 and TRBJ1-5, with a possible D match to TRBD1 (6 bases). CDR3 length: 12 residues. V was clipped by 5 bases and J by 7 bases, with 9 bases between them. CDR1 and CDR2 (germline): SGHTA, FQGNSA. In nucleotides, the CDR3 is TGTGCCAGCAGCGCGACAGGCCAGCCCCAGCATTTT. This sequence encodes CASSATGQPQHF.

This clonotype was recorded many times. V and J are TRBV2 and TRBJ2-7, with 11 bases lining up with TRBD2. The V gene's germline CDR1 is SNHLY and CDR2 FYNNEI. The V and J ends lost 6 bases and 6 bases, in that order; junction bases with no gene match: 13. This CDR3 is built from 16 residues. CDR3 DNA: TGTGCCAGCAGCTCACCGTACACTAGCGGGAGATCCGAGCAGTACTTC. Encoded protein: CASSSPYTSGRSEQYF.

The chain combines TRBV5-6 with TRBJ2-7; 8 positions match TRBD1. V dropped 3 bases and J dropped 0; count of bases not matched to a gene: 5. CDR1 is SGHDT and CDR2 is YYEEEE in the germline V gene. The CDR3 is 15 amino acids. DNA of the CDR3: TGTGCCAGCAGCTCGGACAGGGCCTACTCCTACGAGCAGTACTTC. The encoded protein is CASSSDRAYSYEQYF. Combining the CDR3 with reference TRBV5-6 and TRBJ2-7 gives the whole variable domain DAGVTQSPTHLIKTRGQQVTLRCSPKSGHDTVSWYQQALGQGPQFIFQYYEEEERQRGNFPDRFSGHQFPNYSSELNVNALLLGDSALYLCASSSDRAYSYEQYFGPGTRLTVT.

A few counts support this clonotype. This chain connects TRBV15 to TRBJ2-5; D unresolved. Trimming removed 3 bases from V and 4 bases from J, with 9 bases in between. CDR1 and CDR2 from the germline V gene are LNHNV and YYDKDF (reference sequence). The CDR3 consists of 13 residues. The CDR3 region is CATSRGWSETQYF. DNA of the CDR3: TGTGCCACCAGCAGGGGTTGGTCAGAGACCCAGTACTTC.

The chain uses TRBV5-1 and TRBJ2-5; D gene unclear. V shed 3 bases and J shed 7 bases, with 10 bases lying between them. The CDR3 loop spans 12 amino acids. Germline V CDR1 and CDR2: SGHRS, YFSETQ. DNA of the CDR3: TGCGCCAGCAGCTACGCCATAGGGACCCAGTACTTC. This translates into CASSYAIGTQYF.

The table lists this clonotype with many counts. V usage is TRBV29-1 and J usage is TRBJ2-3; 7 bases fit TRBD2. Germline V gene data show CDR1 as SQVTM and CDR2 as ANQGSEA. The V and J ends lost 6 bases and 2 bases, in that order; junction bases with no gene match: 8. The CDR3 runs to 14 residues. CDR3 DNA: TGCAGCGTACCTCCAGCGGGAATCACAGATACGCAGTATTTT. This gives the protein CSVPPAGITDTQYF.

The chain couples TRBV18 to TRBJ2-5; D uncertain. The CDR3 consists of 13 residues. The germline V gene encodes CDR1 KGHSH and CDR2 LQKENI. The ends were cut back, 6 bases at V and 4 bases at J, with 12 bases in the middle. The CDR3 loop reads CASSRTQPETQYF. The CDR3 DNA reads TGTGCCAGCTCCCGGACCCAACCAGAGACCCAGTACTTC.

CDR3 nucleotide sequence: TGTGCCAGCAGCCAAGTAATCCACGAGCAGTACTTC. Protein sequence: CASSQVIHEQYF. The V and J genes are TRBV3-1 and TRBJ2-7; D gene unclear. Trimming left V 1 base short and J 5 bases short, with 6 bases between. CDR1 is LGHDT and CDR2 is YNNKEL in the germline V gene (reference sequence). CDR3 length: 12 residues.

This sequence joins TRBV12-3 or TRBV12-4 and TRBJ1-2, with D uncertain. V dropped 4 bases and J dropped 8 bases, with 8 bases sitting between them. This CDR3 has 11 amino acids. The CDR3 here is CASSYIGGYTF. Here the CDR3 DNA reads TGTGCCAGCAGTTACATAGGCGGCTACACCTTC.

The table lists this clonotype with many counts. V gene TRBV30 combines with J gene TRBJ2-2; weak D call: TRBD2 (5 bases). This CDR3 is 15 amino acids long. V was shortened by 0 bases and J by 5 bases, with 13 bases between the two germline ends. The germline gives CDR1 GTSNPN, CDR2 SVGIG (reference sequence). The CDR3 region has the DNA TGTGCCTGGAGTGTACCTCGACTACAGACCGGGGAGCTGTTTTTT. Translated, it gives CAWSVPRLQTGELFF.

V is TRBV20-1 and J is TRBJ2-5; D unresolved. The CDR3 totals 14 residues. Trimming removed 1 base at V and 1 base at J, with 10 bases between. Germline V gene sequence: CDR1 DFQATT, CDR2 SNEGSKA (reference sequence). The CDR3 nucleotides read TGCAGTGCTAGAGGTCACGGGCCCCAAGAGACCCAGTACTTC. It specifies CSARGHGPQETQYF.

V is TRBV2 and J is TRBJ2-1; 7 bases are shared with TRBD1. The V and J ends lost 10 bases and 7 bases, in that order; junction bases with no gene match: 10. This CDR3 has 13 residues. Germline values: CDR1 SNHLY, CDR2 FYNNEI. The CDR3 protein is CATQGSTQNEQFF. In DNA form, the CDR3 reads TGTGCCACACAGGGGTCCACGCAGAATGAGCAGTTCTTC.

V and J are TRBV4-2 and TRBJ1-4; D gene ambiguous. The germline CDR1 and CDR2 sequences are LGHNA and YNFKEQ. The V and J ends lost 1 base and 6 bases respectively, with 12 bases between them. The CDR3 totals 15 residues. CDR3 coding DNA: TGTGCCAGCAGCCAAGCTGCCGGGGTGGATGAAAAACTGTTTTTT. Its translation is CASSQAAGVDEKLFF.

This clonotype appeared many times. The rearrangement uses TRBV28 and TRBJ2-5, with D maybe TRBD1 (5 bases). The CDR3 length is 13 residues. Germline V gene data show CDR1 as MDHEN and CDR2 as SYDVKM. Trimming cost V 6 bases and J 2 bases, with 10 bases left between them. CDR3 sequence: CASRRQGQETQYF. The CDR3 DNA reads as TGTGCCAGCAGGCGGCAGGGTCAAGAGACCCAGTACTTC.

The V and J genes are TRBV18 and TRBJ2-4; perhaps TRBD2 as D (5 bases). This CDR3 is 15 amino acids long. Trimming pared 4 bases from V and 6 bases from J, leaving 16 bases between. CDR1 and CDR2 (germline): KGHSH, LQKENI. The CDR3 DNA reads as TGTGCCAGCTCACTATCGTCGGGAACCCTAAACATTCAGTACTTC. Residues: CASSLSSGTLNIQYF.